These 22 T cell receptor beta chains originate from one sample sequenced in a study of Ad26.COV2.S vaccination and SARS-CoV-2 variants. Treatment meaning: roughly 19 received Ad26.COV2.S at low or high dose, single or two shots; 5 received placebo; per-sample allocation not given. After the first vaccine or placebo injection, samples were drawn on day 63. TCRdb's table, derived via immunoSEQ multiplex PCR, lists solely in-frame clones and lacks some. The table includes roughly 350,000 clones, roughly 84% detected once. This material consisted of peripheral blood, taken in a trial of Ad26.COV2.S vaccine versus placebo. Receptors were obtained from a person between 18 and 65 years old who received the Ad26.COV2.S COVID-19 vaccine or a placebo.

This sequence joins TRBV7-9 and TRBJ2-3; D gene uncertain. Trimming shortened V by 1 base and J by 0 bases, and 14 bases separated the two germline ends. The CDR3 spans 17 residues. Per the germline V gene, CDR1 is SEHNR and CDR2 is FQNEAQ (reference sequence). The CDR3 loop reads CASSLEGLDLSTDTQYF. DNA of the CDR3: TGTGCCAGCAGCTTAGAAGGGTTGGATCTTAGCACAGATACGCAGTATTTT.

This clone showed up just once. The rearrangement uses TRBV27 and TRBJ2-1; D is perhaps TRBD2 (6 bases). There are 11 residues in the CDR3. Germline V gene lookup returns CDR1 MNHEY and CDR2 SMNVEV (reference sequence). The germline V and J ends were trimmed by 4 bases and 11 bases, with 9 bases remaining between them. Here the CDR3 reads CASSSGLQQFF. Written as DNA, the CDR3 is TGTGCCAGCAGTTCGGGACTTCAGCAGTTCTTC.

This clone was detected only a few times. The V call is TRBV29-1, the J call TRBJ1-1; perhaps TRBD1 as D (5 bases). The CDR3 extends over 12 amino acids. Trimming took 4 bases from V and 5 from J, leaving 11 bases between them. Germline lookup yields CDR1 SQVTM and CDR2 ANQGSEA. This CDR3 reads CSVGGAWTEAFF. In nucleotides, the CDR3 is TGCAGCGTTGGGGGCGCATGGACTGAAGCTTTCTTT.

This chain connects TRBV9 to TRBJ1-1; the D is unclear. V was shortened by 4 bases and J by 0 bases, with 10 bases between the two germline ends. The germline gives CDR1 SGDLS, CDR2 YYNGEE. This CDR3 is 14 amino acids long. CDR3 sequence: CASSIRELNTEAFF. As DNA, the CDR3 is TGTGCCAGCAGCATACGGGAGCTGAACACTGAAGCTTTCTTT. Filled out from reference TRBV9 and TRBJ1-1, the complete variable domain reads DSGVTQTPKHLITATGQRVTLRCSPRSGDLSVYWYQQSLDQGLQFLIQYYNGEERAKGNILERFSAQQFPDLHSELNLSSLELGDSALYFCASSIRELNTEAFFGQGTRLTVV.

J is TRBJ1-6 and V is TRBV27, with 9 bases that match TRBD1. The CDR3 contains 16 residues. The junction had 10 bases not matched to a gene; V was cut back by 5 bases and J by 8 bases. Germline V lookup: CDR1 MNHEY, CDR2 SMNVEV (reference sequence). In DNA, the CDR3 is TGTGCCAGCAGTCCTTCTTGGGGACAGGGACATTCACCCCTCCACTTT. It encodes CASSPSWGQGHSPLHF.

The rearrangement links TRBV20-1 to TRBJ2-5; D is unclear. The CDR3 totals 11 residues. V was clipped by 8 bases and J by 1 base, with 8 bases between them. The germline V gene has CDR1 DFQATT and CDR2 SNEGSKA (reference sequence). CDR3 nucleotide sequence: TGCAGTCCCTACACCCAAGAGACCCAGTACTTC. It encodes CSPYTQETQYF.

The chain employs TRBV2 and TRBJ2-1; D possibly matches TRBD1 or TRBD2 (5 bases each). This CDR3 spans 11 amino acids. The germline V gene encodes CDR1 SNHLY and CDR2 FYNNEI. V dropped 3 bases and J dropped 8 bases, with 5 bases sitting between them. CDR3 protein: CASSEGDEQFF. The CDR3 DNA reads TGTGCCAGCAGTGAGGGGGATGAGCAGTTCTTC.

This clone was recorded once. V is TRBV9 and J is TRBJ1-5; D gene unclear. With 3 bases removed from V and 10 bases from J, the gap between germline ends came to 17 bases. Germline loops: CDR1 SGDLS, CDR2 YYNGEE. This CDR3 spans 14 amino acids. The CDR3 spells CASSGAGGKNPQHF. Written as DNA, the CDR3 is TGTGCCAGCAGCGGAGCGGGAGGAAAGAATCCCCAGCATTTT.

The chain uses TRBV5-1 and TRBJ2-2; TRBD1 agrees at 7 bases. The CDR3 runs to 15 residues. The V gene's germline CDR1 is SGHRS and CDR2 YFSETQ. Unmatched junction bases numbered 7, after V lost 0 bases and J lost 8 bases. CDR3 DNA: TGCGCCAGCAGCTTGGAGGCAGGGGGTCAAGGGGAGCTGTTTTTT. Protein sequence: CASSLEAGGQGELFF.

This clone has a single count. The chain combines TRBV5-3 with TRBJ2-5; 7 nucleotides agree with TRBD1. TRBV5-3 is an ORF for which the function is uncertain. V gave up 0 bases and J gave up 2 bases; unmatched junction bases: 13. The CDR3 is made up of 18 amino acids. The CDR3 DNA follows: TGTGCCAGAAGCTTGGTTGGGGGACAGCCCGGTAGGCAAGAGACCCAGTACTTC. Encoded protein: CARSLVGGQPGRQETQYF.

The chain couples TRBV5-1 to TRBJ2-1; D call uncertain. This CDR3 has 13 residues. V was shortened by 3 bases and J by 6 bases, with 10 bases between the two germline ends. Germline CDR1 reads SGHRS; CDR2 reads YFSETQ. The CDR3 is CASSSSDRNEQFF. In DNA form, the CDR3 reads TGCGCCAGCAGCTCGAGCGATCGCAATGAGCAGTTCTTC. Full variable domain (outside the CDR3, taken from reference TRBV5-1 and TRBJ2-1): KAGVTQTPRYLIKTRGQQVTLSCSPISGHRSVSWYQQTPGQGLQFLFEYFSETQRNKGNFPGRFSGRQFSNSRSEMNVSTLELGDSALYLCASSSSDRNEQFFGPGTRLTVL.

The CDR3 spells CATSREGGPQGFAKHGYTF. The CDR3 coding sequence is TGTGCCACCAGCAGAGAGGGGGGACCCCAGGGGTTCGCTAAACATGGCTACACCTTC. This chain links TRBV15 with TRBJ1-2, with D tentatively TRBD1 (6 bases). V lost 0 bases and J 6 bases, leaving 26 bases between the germline ends. Germline CDR1 and CDR2: LNHNV and YYDKDF (reference sequence). The CDR3 contains 19 residues. Together with reference TRBV15 and TRBJ1-2, the CDR3 gives the full variable domain: DAMVIQNPRYQVTQFGKPVTLSCSQTLNHNVMYWYQQKSSQAPKLLFHYYDKDFNNEADTPDNFQSRRPNTSFCFLDIRSPGLGDTAMYLCATSREGGPQGFAKHGYTFGSGTRLTVV.

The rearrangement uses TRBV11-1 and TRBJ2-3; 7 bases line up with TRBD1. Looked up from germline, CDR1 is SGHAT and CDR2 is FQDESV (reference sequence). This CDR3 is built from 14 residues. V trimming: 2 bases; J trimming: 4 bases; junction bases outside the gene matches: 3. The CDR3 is CASSLIGGPDTQYF. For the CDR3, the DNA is TGTGCCAGCAGCTTAATAGGGGGCCCAGATACGCAGTATTTT.

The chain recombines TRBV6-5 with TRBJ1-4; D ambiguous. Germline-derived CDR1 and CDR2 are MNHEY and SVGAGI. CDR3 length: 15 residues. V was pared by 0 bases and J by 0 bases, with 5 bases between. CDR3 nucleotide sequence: TGTGCCAGCAGTTACTCGGGGTCAACTAATGAAAAACTGTTTTTT. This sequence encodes CASSYSGSTNEKLFF.

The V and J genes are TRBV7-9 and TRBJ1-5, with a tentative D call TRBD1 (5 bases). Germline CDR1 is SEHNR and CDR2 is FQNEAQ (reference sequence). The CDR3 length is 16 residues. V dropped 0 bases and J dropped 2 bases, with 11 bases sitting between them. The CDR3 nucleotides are TGTGCCAGCAGCTTAGCGGGGGAAGGGGGCAATCAGCCCCAGCATTTT. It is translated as CASSLAGEGGNQPQHF.

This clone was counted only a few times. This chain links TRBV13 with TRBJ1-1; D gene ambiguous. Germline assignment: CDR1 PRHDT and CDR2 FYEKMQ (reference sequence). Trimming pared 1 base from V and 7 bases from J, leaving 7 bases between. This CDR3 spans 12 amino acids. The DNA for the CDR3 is TGTGCCAGCAGCTTAGTCGGGGTTGAAGCTTTCTTT. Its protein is CASSLVGVEAFF.

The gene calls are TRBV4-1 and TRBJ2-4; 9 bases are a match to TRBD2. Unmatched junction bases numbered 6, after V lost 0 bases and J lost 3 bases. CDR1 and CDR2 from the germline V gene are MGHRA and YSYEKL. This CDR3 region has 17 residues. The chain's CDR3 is CASSQDGAGGRKNIQYF. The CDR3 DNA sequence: TGCGCCAGCAGCCAAGATGGGGCGGGGGGGCGCAAAAACATTCAGTACTTC.

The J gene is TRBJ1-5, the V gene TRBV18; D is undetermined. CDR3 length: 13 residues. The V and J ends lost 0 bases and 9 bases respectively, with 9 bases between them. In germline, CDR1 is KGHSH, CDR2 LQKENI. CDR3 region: CASSPPGDRPQHF. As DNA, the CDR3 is TGTGCCAGCTCACCACCCGGGGATCGGCCCCAGCATTTT.

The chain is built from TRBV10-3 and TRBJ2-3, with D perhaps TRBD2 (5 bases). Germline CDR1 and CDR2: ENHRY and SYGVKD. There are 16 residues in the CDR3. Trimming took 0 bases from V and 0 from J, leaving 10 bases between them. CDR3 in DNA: TGTGCCATCAGTGAGTCGAACCGGGGAAGCACAGATACGCAGTATTTT. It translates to CAISESNRGSTDTQYF.

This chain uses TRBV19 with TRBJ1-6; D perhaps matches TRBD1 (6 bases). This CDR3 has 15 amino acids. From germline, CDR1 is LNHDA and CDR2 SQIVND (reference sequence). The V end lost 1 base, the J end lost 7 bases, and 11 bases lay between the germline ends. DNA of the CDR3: TGTGCCAGTAGTATAGTACAGGGACCAAATTCACCCCTCCACTTT. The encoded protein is CASSIVQGPNSPLHF. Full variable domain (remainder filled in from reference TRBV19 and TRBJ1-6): DGGITQSPKYLFRKEGQNVTLSCEQNLNHDAMYWYRQDPGQGLRLIYYSQIVNDFQKGDIAEGYSVSREKKESFPLTVTSAQKNPTAFYLCASSIVQGPNSPLHFGNGTRLTVT.

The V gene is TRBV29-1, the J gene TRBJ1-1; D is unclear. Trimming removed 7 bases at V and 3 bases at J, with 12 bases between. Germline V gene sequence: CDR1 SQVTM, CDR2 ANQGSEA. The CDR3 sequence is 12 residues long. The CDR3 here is CSGRRDHTEAFF. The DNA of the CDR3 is TGCAGCGGCCGGAGGGATCACACTGAAGCTTTCTTT.

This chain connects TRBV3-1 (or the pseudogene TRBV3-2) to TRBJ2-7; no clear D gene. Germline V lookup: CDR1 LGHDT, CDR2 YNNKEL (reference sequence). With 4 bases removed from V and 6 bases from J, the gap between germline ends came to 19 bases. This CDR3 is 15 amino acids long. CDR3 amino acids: CASSPGPWSSIEQYF. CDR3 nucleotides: TGTGCCAGCAGCCCCGGCCCCTGGTCGTCTATCGAGCAGTACTTC.